This passage covers 2 T cell receptor beta chains from one sample sequenced in a study of blood T cell repertoires in COVID-19. Clones were sequenced by immunoSEQ multiplex PCR, and TCRdb holds only the in-frame ones, with some missing. Altogether around 110,000 clones are present, almost 85% being singletons, with the ten largest covering 7.5%. The sequencing sample was made of peripheral blood. These receptor sequences come from a man aged 65 to 85 with active or convalescent COVID-19.

V gene TRBV24-1 combines with J gene TRBJ1-6; D is possibly TRBD1 (6 bases). Germline-derived CDR1 and CDR2 are KGHDR and SFDVKD. Between the trimmed V and J ends, which lost 2 bases and 7 bases, there was a span of 11 bases. This CDR3 is 15 amino acids long. Here the CDR3 reads CATSDSRGRNSPLHF. CDR3 sequence (DNA): TGTGCCACCAGTGATTCCAGGGGCCGAAATTCACCCCTCCACTTT.

The chain combines TRBV9 with TRBJ2-7; D might be TRBD2 (6 bases). The CDR3 is 15 amino acids. The V and J ends lost 4 bases and 6 bases respectively, with 20 bases between them. Germline-derived CDR1 and CDR2 are SGDLS and YYNGEE. The CDR3 DNA reads as TGTGCCAGCAGCCTTCTTGGGGACTCTGATGGCGAGCAGTACTTC. Protein sequence: CASSLLGDSDGEQYF.